These T cell receptor beta chains were read from a single sample in a study of blood T cell repertoires in COVID-19. Some clones are missing from TCRdb's copy, which holds only in-frame ones; the method was immunoSEQ multiplex PCR. The data show 200,000 to 300,000 clones, with 65% to 90% seen just once and about 2% held by the top ten. Sequencing was carried out using peripheral blood. Receptors were obtained from a man between 40 and 49 years old who had recovered from COVID-19. Each CDR3 is given with its conserved first and last residue. The order of the fields is D gene, J gene, V gene, clone size, CDR3 protein, CDR3 DNA. The D gene is left open where the match is weak. Expanded clones get a size class; other rows say once, few or many, or leave the size out.

. | TRBJ2-7 | TRBV5-6 | . | CASSLRDNTYEQYF | TGTGCCAGCAGCTTGAGGGACAACACCTACGAGCAGTACTTC
TRBD1 | TRBJ1-1 | TRBV4-3 | . | CASSQEAGGPEAFF | TGCGCCAGCAGCCAAGAGGCAGGGGGTCCTGAAGCTTTCTTT
TRBD1 | TRBJ1-4 | TRBV10-2 | . | CASSATGDGLTNEKLFF | TGCGCCAGCAGTGCTACAGGGGATGGTTTGACTAATGAAAAACTGTTTTTT
TRBD1 | TRBJ2-4 | TRBV4-3 | . | CASSQDRDRNIQYF | TGCGCCAGCAGCCAAGATAGGGACAGAAACATTCAGTACTTC
. | TRBJ1-5 | TRBV19 | . | CASSIQGLLSNQPQHF | TGTGCCAGTAGTATACAAGGTCTACTAAGCAATCAGCCCCAGCATTTT
TRBD2 | TRBJ2-7 | TRBV7-2 | . | CASSPLGLAGGYEQYF | TGTGCCAGCAGCCCCCTGGGACTAGCGGGAGGATACGAGCAGTACTTC
TRBD1 | TRBJ1-1 | TRBV18 | . | CASSQGGQGGTEAFF | TGTGCCAGCTCACAGGGAGGACAGGGAGGGACTGAAGCTTTCTTT
. | TRBJ1-6 | TRBV15 | . | CATSRAGDMSPLHF | TGTGCCACCAGCAGAGCAGGGGATATGTCACCCCTCCACTTT
TRBD1 | TRBJ1-1 | TRBV27 | . | CASSRRDRGTEAFF | TGTGCCAGCAGTCGCCGGGACAGGGGGACTGAAGCTTTCTTT
. | TRBJ2-3 | TRBV7-2 | . | CASSFSWGRADTQYF | TGTGCCAGCAGCTTCTCTTGGGGCAGGGCAGATACGCAGTATTTT
. | TRBJ2-1 | TRBV2 | few | CASCVAASYNEQFF | TGTGCCAGCTGTGTGGCGGCCTCCTACAATGAGCAGTTCTTC
. | TRBJ2-7 | TRBV29-1 | . | CSVAEPAGSEQYF | TGCAGCGTTGCCGAGCCCGCCGGGTCCGAGCAGTACTTC
. | TRBJ2-3 | TRBV9 | once | CASSVGHATDTQYF | TGTGCCAGCAGCGTAGGGCACGCCACAGATACGCAGTATTTT
TRBD1 | TRBJ2-5 | TRBV6-2/TRBV6-3 | . | CASSKGATFQETQYF | TGTGCCAGCAGTAAGGGGGCGACCTTCCAAGAGACCCAGTACTTC
TRBD1 | TRBJ1-1 | TRBV6-6 | . | CASSYEAGGTEAFF | TGTGCCAGCAGTTACGAGGCAGGGGGCACTGAAGCTTTCTTT
TRBD1 | TRBJ2-5 | TRBV5-1 | . | CASSSTAGTGRQETQYF | TGCGCCAGCAGCTCGACAGCCGGGACAGGCCGACAAGAGACCCAGTACTTC
. | TRBJ1-1 | TRBV5-1 | . | CASSLDWGVTEAFF | TGCGCCAGCAGCTTGGATTGGGGAGTTACTGAAGCTTTCTTT
TRBD1 | TRBJ1-2 | TRBV6-2/TRBV6-3 | . | CASSPDAREQGTYGYTF | TGTGCCAGCAGCCCAGACGCCCGTGAACAGGGGACTTATGGCTACACCTTC
TRBD2 | TRBJ2-1 | TRBV7-9 | once | CASSQWTSRGEQFF | TGTGCCAGCAGCCAGTGGACTAGCAGAGGGGAGCAGTTCTTC
TRBD1 | TRBJ1-5 | TRBV4-1 | . | CASSQEGTGENQPQHF | TGCGCCAGCAGCCAAGAGGGGACAGGGGAAAATCAGCCCCAGCATTTT
. | TRBJ2-7 | TRBV27 | few | CASSLSPTAAYEQYF | TGTGCCAGCAGTTTATCCCCGACAGCCGCCTACGAGCAGTACTTC
TRBD2 | TRBJ2-1 | TRBV5-8 | . | CASSLLAGGYGEQFF | TGTGCCAGCAGCTTATTAGCGGGAGGGTACGGTGAGCAGTTCTTC
. | TRBJ1-1 | TRBV30 | . | CAWSPRGNTEAFF | TGTGCCTGGAGTCCAAGGGGGAACACTGAAGCTTTCTTT
. | TRBJ1-2 | TRBV6-5 | . | CASSSRTDHHGYTF | TGTGCCAGCAGTTCCCGGACAGACCACCATGGCTACACCTTC
TRBD1 | TRBJ2-2 | TRBV4-1 | once | CASSQKPGQGLAGELFF | TGCGCCAGCAGCCAAAAACCGGGACAGGGGTTAGCCGGGGAGCTGTTTTTT
. | TRBJ1-5 | TRBV2 | . | CASKLRGTGQPQHF | TGTGCCAGCAAGTTACGGGGTACGGGACAGCCCCAGCATTTT
TRBD2 | TRBJ2-7 | TRBV11-2 | . | CASSLVAGAYEQYF | TGTGCCAGCAGCTTAGTCGCGGGGGCCTACGAGCAGTACTTC
TRBD2 | TRBJ2-1 | TRBV13 | . | CASSPGLANGRGNEQFF | TGTGCCAGCAGCCCGGGACTAGCGAACGGGAGGGGGAATGAGCAGTTCTTC
. | TRBJ2-1 | TRBV7-9 | once | CASSLSPYNEQFF | TGTGCCAGCAGCTTATCCCCATACAATGAGCAGTTCTTC
TRBD1 | TRBJ1-6 | TRBV7-8 | . | CASSLVPGTGGNSPLHF | TGTGCCAGCAGCTTAGTGCCGGGAACAGGGGGGAATTCACCCCTCCACTTT
TRBD1 | TRBJ1-2 | TRBV30 | . | CAWSVQTGGYTF | TGTGCCTGGAGTGTACAGACAGGGGGCTACACCTTC
TRBD1 | TRBJ2-7 | TRBV15 | . | CATSSGTVWRNYEQYF | TGTGCCACCAGCAGCGGGACAGTATGGAGGAACTACGAGCAGTACTTC
. | TRBJ2-5 | TRBV30 | few | CAWSVLSGGETQYF | TGTGCCTGGAGTGTACTTTCGGGGGGCGAGACCCAGTACTTC
. | TRBJ2-6 | TRBV6-5 | . | CASSGTSSGANVLTF | TGTGCCAGCAGCGGTACGTCCTCTGGGGCCAACGTCCTGACTTTC
. | TRBJ2-2 | TRBV6-6 | . | CARVRSAGELFF | TGTGCCAGAGTGAGGTCGGCCGGGGAGCTGTTTTTT
. | TRBJ1-4 | TRBV4-3 | . | CASSQGGGVNEKLFF | TGCGCCAGCAGCCAAGGGGGGGGCGTGAATGAAAAACTGTTTTTT
TRBD1 | TRBJ1-2 | TRBV19 | . | CASSTGQARGYTF | TGTGCCAGTAGTACCGGACAGGCTCGAGGCTACACCTTC
TRBD2 | TRBJ2-1 | TRBV6-1 | . | CASSEYGVAGHNEQFF | TGTGCCAGCAGTGAATATGGAGTAGCGGGCCACAATGAGCAGTTCTTC
TRBD1 | TRBJ1-2 | TRBV30 | . | CAWTRDRAFYGYTF | TGTGCCTGGACTCGAGACAGGGCTTTCTATGGCTACACCTTC